Shown below are 27 T cell receptor beta chains from a single sample sequenced in a study of blood T cell repertoires in COVID-19. Assay: immunoSEQ multiplex PCR; the TCRdb copy retains only in-frame clones and omits some. The table lists approximately 180,000 clones, roughly 89% of them singletons. Sequencing used PBMCs or T cells enriched from blood (not recorded which). The receptors were gathered from a woman between 35 and 50 years old with acute COVID-19.

The chain has TRBV20-1 and TRBJ1-1, with D unclear. CDR1 is DFQATT, CDR2 SNEGSKA, per germline (reference sequence). This CDR3 region has 15 residues. Trimming took 3 bases from V and 2 from J, leaving 16 bases between them. CDR3 bases: TGCAGTGCTAGTGCCGTAAACCGGGGAAACACTGAAGCTTTCTTT. Its protein product is CSASAVNRGNTEAFF.

The CDR3 sequence: CAISGILSGEQYF. Written as DNA, the CDR3 is TGTGCCATCAGCGGGATTCTTTCAGGCGAGCAGTACTTC. The rearrangement joins TRBV10-3 to TRBJ2-7; D perhaps matches TRBD2 (5 bases). The germline CDR1 and CDR2 sequences are ENHRY and SYGVKD. The CDR3 is made up of 13 amino acids. Trimming cost V 6 bases and J 6 bases, with 15 bases left between them.

This chain connects TRBV6-5 to TRBJ2-3; TRBD1 matches at 12 bases. The CDR3 has 14 amino acids. Germline CDR1 is MNHEY and CDR2 is SVGAGI. V shed 7 bases, J shed 5 bases, and the junction held 4 bases outside the gene matches. The CDR3 region is CASIGTGGRDTQYF. CDR3 coding DNA: TGTGCCAGCATAGGGACAGGGGGCAGAGATACGCAGTATTTT.

In nucleotides, the CDR3 is TGCGCCAGCAGCTTCGATACAGGGGGCGCCGGCACTGAAGCTTTCTTT. Its protein is CASSFDTGGAGTEAFF. The chain employs TRBV5-1 and TRBJ1-1; TRBD1 matches 9 bases. The CDR3 has 16 residues. V shed 2 bases, J shed 4 bases, and the junction held 9 bases outside the gene matches. The germline V gene has CDR1 SGHRS and CDR2 YFSETQ.

The chain carries TRBV2 and TRBJ2-7; D perhaps matches TRBD1 (7 bases). The CDR3 length is 13 residues. Between the trimmed V and J ends, which lost 6 bases and 3 bases, there was a span of 12 bases. Germline-derived CDR1 and CDR2 are SNHLY and FYNNEI. The CDR3 DNA sequence: TGTGCCAGCAGGGAGGGACAGCTCTACGAGCAGTACTTC. As protein: CASREGQLYEQYF.

The chain's CDR3 is CATALGLTGELFF. The CDR3 DNA reads as TGTGCCACCGCCCTCGGACTTACCGGGGAGCTGTTTTTT. The J gene is TRBJ2-2, the V gene TRBV24-1; D might be TRBD2 (5 bases). CDR3 length: 13 amino acids. V lost 9 bases and J 5 bases, leaving 12 bases between the germline ends. Germline-derived CDR1 and CDR2 are KGHDR and SFDVKD.

The chain carries TRBV2 and TRBJ1-1; no definite D call. The CDR3 extends over 14 amino acids. Germline V gives CDR1 SNHLY, CDR2 FYNNEI. Trimming shortened V by 2 bases and J by 5 bases, and 12 bases separated the two germline ends. The CDR3 nucleotides are TGTGCCAGCAGTGAACGGGTGATGGAGACTGAAGCTTTCTTT. This codes for CASSERVMETEAFF. The full variable domain, with the rest looked up from reference TRBV2 and TRBJ1-1, is EPEVTQTPSHQVTQMGQEVILRCVPISNHLYFYWYRQILGQKVEFLVSFYNNEISEKSEIFDDQFSVERPDGSNFTLKIRSTKLEDSAMYFCASSERVMETEAFFGQGTRLTVV.

V is TRBV6-2 or TRBV6-3 and J is TRBJ2-3; tentative D call: TRBD2 (6 bases). The V and J ends lost 0 bases and 3 bases respectively, with 13 bases between them. The CDR3 contains 16 residues. Germline CDR1 and CDR2: MNHEY and SVGEGT. The CDR3 sequence: CASSYSAGGGTDTQYF. CDR3 DNA: TGTGCCAGCAGTTACTCTGCCGGGGGAGGTACAGATACGCAGTATTTT.

The chain couples TRBV4-3 to TRBJ1-1, with D unresolved. The CDR3 spans 17 residues. Looked up from germline, CDR1 is LGHNA and CDR2 is YSLEER. Trimming cost V 0 bases and J 4 bases, with 18 bases left between them. CDR3 region: CASSQDWASIESTEAFF. Written as DNA, the CDR3 is TGCGCCAGCAGCCAAGACTGGGCATCGATCGAGAGCACTGAAGCTTTCTTT.

A word on this clone: A junction end diverges from the germline sequence, so it may reflect a read error. In the same sample, other DNA sequences code for this CDR3. This rearrangement joins TRBV4-2 to TRBJ2-1; 10 positions match TRBD2. The CDR3 runs 18 residues. Germline lookup yields CDR1 LGHNA and CDR2 YNFKEQ. The CDR3 loop reads CASSQDGRSGGAWNEQFF. The CDR3 bases are TGTGCCAGTAGCCAAGATGGACGGAGCGGGGGGGCGTGGAATGAGCAGTTCTTC.

The V and J genes are TRBV2 and TRBJ2-3, with 8 bases aligning to TRBD2. Germline V CDR1 and CDR2: SNHLY, FYNNEI. With 5 bases clipped from V and 0 bases from J, the junction kept 10 bases outside the gene matches. The CDR3 loop spans 17 amino acids. The CDR3 bases are TGTGCCAGCAGTAGGACTAGCCCCAAGCCTAGCACAGATACGCAGTATTTT. It yields the protein CASSRTSPKPSTDTQYF.

In DNA form, the CDR3 reads TGTGCCAGCAGTGAATGGGGGCAGGACGACAATGAGCAGTTCTTC. Its protein product is CASSEWGQDDNEQFF. This rearrangement joins TRBV25-1 to TRBJ2-1, with a tentative D call TRBD1 (6 bases). The CDR3 length is 15 residues. V was pared by 1 base and J by 5 bases, with 12 bases between. In germline, CDR1 is MGHDK, CDR2 SYGVNS. The complete variable domain, with remaining parts taken from reference TRBV25-1 and TRBJ2-1, reads EADIYQTPRYLVIGTGKKITLECSQTMGHDKMYWYQQDPGMELHLIHYSYGVNSTEKGDLSSESTVSRIRTEHFPLTLESARPSHTSQYLCASSEWGQDDNEQFFGPGTRLTVL.

This clone occurred once. The chain joins TRBV29-1 to TRBJ1-2; TRBD1 agrees at 7 bases. Germline V gene sequence: CDR1 SQVTM, CDR2 ANQGSEA. J gave up 2 bases and V 8 bases, and 14 bases lay outside the gene matches. The CDR3 consists of 15 residues. CDR3: CSCGTVGGLNYGYTF. As DNA, the CDR3 is TGCAGCTGTGGGACAGTGGGGGGCCTCAACTATGGCTACACCTTC.

The chain uses TRBV4-2 and TRBJ2-1, with D uncertain. CDR1 is LGHNA, CDR2 YNFKEQ, per germline. V gave up 0 bases and J gave up 9 bases, with 6 bases separating them. The CDR3 is 12 amino acids. CDR3 sequence (DNA): TGTGCCAGCAGCCAAGATAGTCGTGAGCAGTTCTTC. Residues: CASSQDSREQFF.

The chain uses TRBV5-1 and TRBJ2-7; the D gene is possibly TRBD1 (5 bases). The CDR3 has 14 amino acids. Per germline, CDR1 SGHRS and CDR2 YFSETQ. With 0 bases removed from V and 4 bases from J, the gap between germline ends came to 11 bases. The CDR3 loop is CASSLGVTDYEQYF. CDR3 sequence (DNA): TGCGCCAGCAGCTTGGGGGTGACAGATTACGAGCAGTACTTC.

The gene calls are TRBV5-4 and TRBJ2-1; a weak D match, TRBD1 (6 bases). The CDR3 is made up of 14 amino acids. Between the trimmed V and J ends, which lost 6 bases and 13 bases, there was a span of 23 bases. The germline V gene has CDR1 SGHNT and CDR2 YYREEE (reference sequence). For the CDR3, the DNA is TGTGCCAGCACCCCGGACCAGGGGACCGGTGAACAGTTCTTC. Protein sequence: CASTPDQGTGEQFF. The entire variable domain, with the rest obtained from reference TRBV5-4 and TRBJ2-1, is as follows: ETGVTQSPTHLIKTRGQQVTLRCSSQSGHNTVSWYQQALGQGPQFIFQYYREEENGRGNFPPRFSGLQFPNYSSELNVNALELDDSALYLCASTPDQGTGEQFFGPGTRLTVL.

The genes are TRBV12-3 or TRBV12-4 and TRBJ2-5, with 10 bases that match TRBD2. The CDR3 is made up of 13 amino acids. Losses at the gene ends were 6 bases for V and 5 bases for J; bases not matched to a gene: 3. CDR3 in DNA: TGTGCCAGCAGACTAGCGGGACGGGAGACCCAGTACTTC. Its protein product is CASRLAGRETQYF.

This clone was seen only once. The V and J genes are TRBV5-1 and TRBJ1-2, with D possibly TRBD1 on 6 matching bases. The V end lost 4 bases, the J end lost 2 bases, and 18 bases lay between the germline ends. This CDR3 is 16 amino acids long. Germline V gene data show CDR1 as SGHRS and CDR2 as YFSETQ. The CDR3 region is CASSPFLGARNYGYTF. The CDR3 DNA follows: TGCGCCAGCAGCCCTTTTCTGGGGGCGCGGAACTATGGCTACACCTTC.

This clone turned up a few times. The V call is TRBV6-5, the J call TRBJ1-1; no reliable D call. Germline values: CDR1 MNHEY, CDR2 SVGAGI. V was clipped by 5 bases and J by 6 bases, with 16 bases between them. CDR3 length equals 14 residues. The DNA of the CDR3 is TGTGCCAGCAGTCGAAAACCCTCCGGGGCTGAAGCTTTCTTT. It yields the protein CASSRKPSGAEAFF.

The rearrangement uses TRBV5-8 and TRBJ2-5; D is possibly TRBD1 (6 bases). This CDR3 is 14 amino acids long. V gave up 4 bases and J gave up 5 bases, with 15 bases separating them. CDR1 SGHTS and CDR2 YDEGEE come from the germline V gene. CDR3 nucleotide sequence: TGTGCCAGCAGCATCGGACAGCCTGGGGAGACCCAGTACTTC. This translates into CASSIGQPGETQYF.

V usage is TRBV15 and J usage is TRBJ1-3; 7 nucleotides line up with TRBD1. The CDR3 length is 16 residues. CDR1 is LNHNV and CDR2 is YYDKDF in the germline V gene (reference sequence). The ends lost 3 bases at V and 4 bases at J; junction bases unmatched: 9. The chain's CDR3 is CATSSTPQGYGNTIYF. DNA for the CDR3: TGTGCCACCAGCAGCACTCCACAGGGGTACGGAAACACCATATATTTT.

The chain has TRBV12-3 or TRBV12-4 and TRBJ1-2; no clear D. CDR3 size: 13 residues. V was cut by 0 bases and J by 3 bases, with 5 bases left in between. DNA of the CDR3: TGTGCCAGCAGTTTAGCAGGAGACTATGGCTACACCTTC. Protein sequence: CASSLAGDYGYTF.

The sample holds one count of this clone. The gene calls are TRBV6-5 and TRBJ2-5, with D perhaps TRBD2 (6 bases). Germline assignment: CDR1 MNHEY and CDR2 SVGAGI. The CDR3 is made up of 13 amino acids. Trimming removed 6 bases at V and 4 bases at J, with 12 bases between. The CDR3: CASRDPGGETQYF. The CDR3 DNA reads TGTGCCAGCAGGGACCCCGGGGGAGAGACCCAGTACTTC.

The chain employs TRBV3-1 (or the pseudogene TRBV3-2) and TRBJ2-1, with 11 bases lining up with TRBD2. V lost 1 base, J lost 9 bases, and 20 bases stayed unmatched. The germline V gene has CDR1 LGHDT and CDR2 YNNKEL (reference sequence). This CDR3 region has 20 residues. The CDR3 nucleotides read TGTGCCAGCAGCCAAGTGACCACAACCCCGGGACTAGCGGCATACTCTGAGCAGTTCTTC. It codes for CASSQVTTTPGLAAYSEQFF.

V is TRBV2 and J is TRBJ1-1; 9 bases are a match to TRBD1. This CDR3 comprises 13 residues. Unmatched junction bases numbered 2, after V lost 8 bases and J lost 1 base. CDR1 is SNHLY and CDR2 is FYNNEI in the germline V gene. CDR3 amino acids: CASQTGGNTEAFF. The CDR3 bases are TGTGCCAGCCAGACAGGGGGGAACACTGAAGCTTTCTTT.

V and J are TRBV7-3 and TRBJ2-5; 7 nucleotides align to TRBD2. V lost 5 bases to trimming and J lost 3 bases; unmatched junction nucleotides: 3. The CDR3 covers 13 residues. The germline gives CDR1 SGHTA, CDR2 FQGTGA. The CDR3 sequence: CASSPAGEETQYF. The CDR3 DNA is TGTGCCAGCAGCCCCGCGGGGGAAGAGACCCAGTACTTC.

The gene calls are TRBV7-8 and TRBJ2-2; D not certain. Between the trimmed V and J ends, which lost 1 base and 4 bases, there was a span of 13 bases. The germline V gene encodes CDR1 SGHVS and CDR2 FQNEAQ. The CDR3 is made up of 16 amino acids. The chain's CDR3 is CASSLDRRMRTGELFF. The CDR3 DNA is TGTGCCAGCAGCTTAGATCGGCGGATGCGCACCGGGGAGCTGTTTTTT.